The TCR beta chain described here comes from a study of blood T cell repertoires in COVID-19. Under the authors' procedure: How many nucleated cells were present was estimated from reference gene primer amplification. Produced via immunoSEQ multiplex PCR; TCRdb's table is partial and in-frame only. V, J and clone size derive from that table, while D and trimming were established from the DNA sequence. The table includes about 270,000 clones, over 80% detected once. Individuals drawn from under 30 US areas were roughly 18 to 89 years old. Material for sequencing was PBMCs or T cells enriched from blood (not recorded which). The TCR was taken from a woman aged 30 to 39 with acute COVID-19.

The CDR3 nucleotides read TGTGCCAGCAGTGAATCTGCAGCGGGAGGTCAGAACTACGAGCAGTACTTC. Encoded protein: CASSESAAGGQNYEQYF. The rearrangement links TRBV25-1 to TRBJ2-7, with TRBD2 matching 9 bases. J lost 3 bases, V lost 1 base, and 10 bases had no gene match. The germline gives CDR1 MGHDK, CDR2 SYGVNS. The CDR3 extends over 17 amino acids.